The 29 T cell receptor beta chains below were found in one sample sequenced in a study of graft-versus-host responses after intestinal transplantation. Assay: immunoSEQ multiplex PCR; the TCRdb copy retains only in-frame clones and omits some. The table lists over 85,000 clones, about 93% of them singletons. These TCRs are of unknown antigen specificity. Here the sequenced sample was unstimulated CD8+ T cells sorted from spleen or lymph node cells, taken before intestinal transplant. Every receptor here comes from a human donor who received an intestinal transplant.

The chain combines TRBV7-3 with TRBJ2-7, with 9 nucleotides matching TRBD2. The CDR3 is 13 amino acids. Germline CDR1 and CDR2: SGHTA and FQGTGA. The V segment lost 4 bases and the J segment 4 bases; nucleotides outside the gene matches: 2. The CDR3 DNA follows: TGTGCCAGCAGCTATAGCGGGGGTTACGAGCAGTACTTC. Encoded protein: CASSYSGGYEQYF. The full variable domain, rest sourced from reference TRBV7-3 and TRBJ2-7, is GAGVSQTPSNKVTEKGKYVELRCDPISGHTALYWYRQSLGQGPEFLIYFQGTGAADDSGLPNDRFFAVRPEGSVSTLKIQRTERGDSAVYLCASSYSGGYEQYFGPGTRLTVT.

The chain has TRBV27 and TRBJ1-6; tentatively, D is TRBD1 (6 bases). Germline V CDR1 and CDR2: MNHEY, SMNVEV (reference sequence). Between the trimmed V and J ends, which lost 4 bases and 14 bases, there was a span of 21 bases. The CDR3 runs to 15 residues. The CDR3 nucleotides are TGTGCCAGCAGTTGGTTAGGGGGGGCCCCGACGGCCCTCCACTTT. This gives the protein CASSWLGGAPTALHF.

V is TRBV25-1 and J is TRBJ1-2; 7 bases are shared with TRBD1. The CDR3 is made up of 14 amino acids. The germline CDR1 and CDR2 sequences are MGHDK and SYGVNS. V was clipped by 5 bases and J by 2 bases; unmatched bases: 5. This CDR3 reads CASSRQGSNYGYTF. CDR3 bases: TGTGCCAGCAGTAGACAGGGATCCAACTATGGCTACACCTTC.

This clone appeared once. The V gene is TRBV6-5, the J gene TRBJ2-5, with 11 nucleotides matching TRBD2. Trimming took 6 bases from V and 5 from J; bases not matched to a gene: 5. The length of the CDR3 is 14 residues. Germline V gene data show CDR1 as MNHEY and CDR2 as SVGAGI. CDR3 DNA: TGTGCCAGCAGCCTCCTAGCGGGGGGTGAGACCCAGTACTTC. Amino acids: CASSLLAGGETQYF.

V and J are TRBV28 and TRBJ2-1; 11 positions agree with TRBD1. The V gene's germline CDR1 is MDHEN and CDR2 SYDVKM. The CDR3 has 15 residues. Trimming cost V 0 bases and J 8 bases; bases outside gene matches: 3. CDR3 coding DNA: TGTGCCAGCAGTTTATGGGACAGGGGGCTGGATGAGCAGTTCTTC. Its translation is CASSLWDRGLDEQFF.

The V and J genes are TRBV29-1 and TRBJ2-3; D possibly corresponds to TRBD2 (5 bases). The CDR3 consists of 14 residues. Trimming removed 6 bases at V and 0 bases at J, with 13 bases between. Germline V CDR1 and CDR2: SQVTM, ANQGSEA. The chain's CDR3 is CSVSPAASTDTQYF. CDR3 sequence (DNA): TGCAGCGTGTCCCCAGCGGCGAGCACAGATACGCAGTATTTT.

The chain combines TRBV4-2 with TRBJ2-5, with D possibly TRBD2 on 5 matching bases. Trimming took 0 bases from V and 11 from J, leaving 16 bases between them. Germline-derived CDR1 and CDR2 are LGHNA and YNFKEQ. The CDR3 runs to 14 residues. CDR3 in DNA: TGTGCCAGCAGCCAAGATGCCTTGGATTGGGAGCAGTACTTC. It encodes CASSQDALDWEQYF.

Comment on this clone: Additional DNA sequences in this sample encode the identical CDR3. The V and J genes are TRBV5-6 and TRBJ2-1; D is uncertain. The V gene's germline CDR1 is SGHDT and CDR2 YYEEEE. The CDR3 covers 15 residues. V gave up 2 bases and J gave up 4 bases, with 13 bases separating them. The CDR3 DNA reads TGTGCCAGCAGCTTTGGCGGCCAAACTTACAATGAGCAGTTCTTC. It translates to CASSFGGQTYNEQFF.

This clone has just a few counts. The genes are TRBV4-3 and TRBJ1-3; TRBD1 matches 10 bases. V shed 1 base, J shed 4 bases, and the junction held 13 bases outside the gene matches. The germline gives CDR1 LGHNA, CDR2 YSLEER. The CDR3 runs to 19 residues. The CDR3 region is CASSQGYSTGGIRGNTIYF. CDR3 nucleotides: TGCGCCAGCAGCCAAGGATACTCGACAGGGGGCATAAGAGGAAACACCATATATTTT.

This chain connects TRBV10-2 to TRBJ2-3; D is perhaps TRBD2 (6 bases). The germline V gene has CDR1 WSHSY and CDR2 SAAADI. This CDR3 region has 14 residues. Trimming took off 3 bases at V and 7 bases at J, with 14 bases between the two ends. CDR3 DNA: TGCGCCAGCAGTGACGGGGGACCGGCAAATACGCAGTATTTT. It encodes CASSDGGPANTQYF.

J is TRBJ2-1 and V is TRBV4-2; tentatively, D is TRBD2 (6 bases). The CDR3 covers 15 residues. Germline loops: CDR1 LGHNA, CDR2 YNFKEQ. The ends were cut back, 0 bases at V and 7 bases at J, with 13 bases in the middle. DNA for the CDR3: TGTGCCAGCAGCCAAGATCCCGGGGGTGGGAATGAGCAGTTCTTC. It yields the protein CASSQDPGGGNEQFF.

The chain recombines TRBV30 with TRBJ1-3; D may be TRBD1 (5 bases). The CDR3 consists of 17 residues. Germline V gene lookup returns CDR1 GTSNPN and CDR2 SVGIG (reference sequence). V gave up 0 bases and J gave up 0 bases, with 15 bases separating them. CDR3 nucleotides: TGTGCCTGGAGTGTTGGACCTGACAGCGTCTCTGGAAACACCATATATTTT. Residues: CAWSVGPDSVSGNTIYF.

For the CDR3, the DNA is TGTGCCAGCAGCCAGGACAATAGGGGTTCACCCCTCCACTTT. Its translation: CASSQDNRGSPLHF. The chain joins TRBV6-5 to TRBJ1-6; tentatively, D is TRBD1 (5 bases). The CDR3 is made up of 14 amino acids. Trimming cost V 6 bases and J 9 bases, with 15 bases left between them. The germline CDR1 and CDR2 sequences are MNHEY and SVGAGI.

The chain carries TRBV9 and TRBJ1-1, with D perhaps matching TRBD1 (5 bases). CDR1 is SGDLS and CDR2 is YYNGEE in the germline V gene. Between the trimmed V and J ends, which lost 1 base and 0 bases, there was a span of 7 bases. The CDR3 totals 14 residues. CDR3 sequence (DNA): TGTGCCAGCAGCGTAACAGGAGTGAACACTGAAGCTTTCTTT. Residues: CASSVTGVNTEAFF.

The chain links TRBV19 to TRBJ1-3; the D gene is possibly TRBD1 (5 bases). This CDR3 contains 15 residues. From germline, CDR1 is LNHDA and CDR2 SQIVND (reference sequence). With 6 bases removed from V and 0 bases from J, the gap between germline ends came to 12 bases. The CDR3 region has the DNA TGTGCCAGTAGCCTGGGGGGTGTCTCTGGAAACACCATATATTTT. Its translation: CASSLGGVSGNTIYF. The full variable domain, its missing parts supplied by reference TRBV19 and TRBJ1-3, is DGGITQSPKYLFRKEGQNVTLSCEQNLNHDAMYWYRQDPGQGLRLIYYSQIVNDFQKGDIAEGYSVSREKKESFPLTVTSAQKNPTAFYLCASSLGGVSGNTIYFGEGSWLTVV.

This clone was recorded only once. The V and J genes are TRBV7-6 and TRBJ2-1, with a tentative D call TRBD2 (7 bases). Trimming took 2 bases from V and 2 from J, leaving 13 bases between them. CDR1 SGHVS and CDR2 FNYEAQ come from the germline V gene. The CDR3 runs to 16 residues. CDR3 coding DNA: TGTGCCAGCAGCTTATTTGGGGGGGCTACCTACAATGAGCAGTTCTTC. Encoded protein: CASSLFGGATYNEQFF. Full variable domain (remainder filled in from reference TRBV7-6 and TRBJ2-1): GAGVSQSPRYKVTKRGQDVALRCDPISGHVSLYWYRQALGQGPEFLTYFNYEAQQDKSGLPNDRFSAERPEGSISTLTIQRTEQRDSAMYRCASSLFGGATYNEQFFGPGTRLTVL.

The chain employs TRBV28 and TRBJ2-3; a possible D gene is TRBD2 (6 bases). CDR3 length equals 13 residues. Germline V CDR1 and CDR2: MDHEN, SYDVKM. Trimming removed 5 bases at V and 4 bases at J, with 10 bases between. This chain's CDR3 is CASSPEGPDTQYF. CDR3 DNA: TGTGCCAGCAGTCCGGAGGGACCAGATACGCAGTATTTT.

This chain uses TRBV9 with TRBJ2-2; 7 nucleotides align to TRBD1. This CDR3 region has 15 residues. V shed 3 bases and J 7 bases; nucleotides not matched to a gene: 9. The V gene's germline CDR1 is SGDLS and CDR2 YYNGEE. In DNA form, the CDR3 reads TGTGCCAGCAGCGGGGATAGGGGGCGAATCGGGGAGCTGTTTTTT. This encodes CASSGDRGRIGELFF.

The chain joins TRBV4-3 to TRBJ1-2, with unresolved D. Germline assignment: CDR1 LGHNA and CDR2 YSLEER. Trimming pared 2 bases from V and 6 bases from J, leaving 16 bases between. This CDR3 contains 15 residues. The CDR3 coding sequence is TGCGCCAGCAGCCAATCCCACAGAGCTCTTGATGGCTACACCTTC. As protein: CASSQSHRALDGYTF.

This clone turned up a few times. This chain links TRBV2 with TRBJ2-7; D gene unclear. The germline V gene encodes CDR1 SNHLY and CDR2 FYNNEI. V gave up 6 bases and J gave up 4 bases, with 7 bases separating them. The CDR3 length is 11 residues. The CDR3 coding sequence is TGTGCCAGCAGCGAGGATTACGAGCAGTACTTC. Amino acids: CASSEDYEQYF.

The J gene is TRBJ2-5, the V gene TRBV11-2, with D possibly being TRBD1 (6 bases). Trimming cost V 1 base and J 4 bases, with 22 bases left between them. The V gene's germline CDR1 is SGHAT and CDR2 FQNNGV. The CDR3 sequence is 18 residues long. The CDR3 nucleotides are TGTGCCAGCAGCTTAGGCGTCGTCCAGGGGTCGTTTCGAGAGACCCAGTACTTC. Its protein is CASSLGVVQGSFRETQYF.

This clone was seen more than once but under ten times. The genes are TRBV13 and TRBJ1-1; TRBD1 might be the D (6 bases). The CDR3 loop spans 12 amino acids. The ends were cut back, 3 bases at V and 10 bases at J, with 12 bases in the middle. Germline CDR1 reads PRHDT; CDR2 reads FYEKMQ (reference sequence). The CDR3 nucleotides read TGTGCCAGCAGCTTCTCGGCCAGGGGAGCTTTCTTT. Translated, it gives CASSFSARGAFF.

The chain carries TRBV10-2 and TRBJ2-7, with D uncertain. Per the germline V gene, CDR1 is WSHSY and CDR2 is SAAADI. This CDR3 has 16 amino acids. Trimming stripped 3 bases from V and 0 bases from J, with 15 bases between. CDR3 amino acids: CASSDFQRDPSYEQYF. CDR3 nucleotide sequence: TGCGCCAGCAGTGATTTTCAGCGAGACCCCTCCTACGAGCAGTACTTC.

The gene calls are TRBV11-3 and TRBJ1-4, with D possibly being TRBD1 (5 bases). V shed 1 base and J shed 14 bases, with 20 bases lying between them. The CDR3 sequence is 15 residues long. Germline CDR1 SGHNT, CDR2 YENEEA. DNA of the CDR3: TGTGCCAGCAGCTTAGCCCTACGGGGGGGAGGTTGTCTGTTTTTT. This gives the protein CASSLALRGGGCLFF.

The rearrangement joins TRBV9 to TRBJ2-7; D possibly corresponds to TRBD1 (5 bases). The CDR3 runs to 18 residues. Trimming pared 4 bases from V and 3 bases from J, leaving 26 bases between. Germline CDR1 is SGDLS and CDR2 is YYNGEE. DNA for the CDR3: TGTGCCAGCAGCCCAGGACAAATATACACCTATGGTAACTACGAGCAGTACTTC. This gives the protein CASSPGQIYTYGNYEQYF.

The V and J genes are TRBV5-1 and TRBJ2-2; 7 bases map to TRBD1. Germline-derived CDR1 and CDR2 are SGHRS and YFSETQ. J lost 6 bases, V lost 0 bases, and 2 bases had no gene match. The length of the CDR3 is 14 residues. Written as DNA, the CDR3 is TGCGCCAGCAGCTTGGAAGGGGGCGCCGGGGAGCTGTTTTTT. Translated: CASSLEGGAGELFF.

The chain carries TRBV27 and TRBJ1-6; 8 nucleotides match TRBD1. The CDR3 consists of 16 residues. J was trimmed by 8 bases and V by 1 base; bases with no gene match: 7. Germline CDR1 MNHEY, CDR2 SMNVEV (reference sequence). The CDR3 DNA reads as TGTGCCAGCAGTTTATTAACGGCAGGGGGCTATTCACCCCTCCACTTT. Protein: CASSLLTAGGYSPLHF.

The V gene is TRBV5-1, the J gene TRBJ2-3, with 10 bases that match TRBD2. The CDR3 runs 17 residues. Germline CDR1 is SGHRS and CDR2 is YFSETQ. V gave up 0 bases and J gave up 5 bases; unmatched junction bases: 9. The CDR3 region is CASSLVPGTSGVDTQYF. DNA of the CDR3: TGCGCCAGCAGCTTGGTGCCGGGAACTAGCGGGGTAGATACGCAGTATTTT.

The chain links TRBV6-7 to TRBJ1-3, with D possibly TRBD1 on 5 matching bases. TRBV6-7 is an ORF for which the function is uncertain. The CDR3 totals 16 residues. With 2 bases removed from V and 0 bases from J, the gap between germline ends came to 11 bases. The CDR3 DNA follows: TGTGCCAGCAGTTACCCGGGACTTCTCTCTGGAAACACCATATATTTT. Encoded protein: CASSYPGLLSGNTIYF.